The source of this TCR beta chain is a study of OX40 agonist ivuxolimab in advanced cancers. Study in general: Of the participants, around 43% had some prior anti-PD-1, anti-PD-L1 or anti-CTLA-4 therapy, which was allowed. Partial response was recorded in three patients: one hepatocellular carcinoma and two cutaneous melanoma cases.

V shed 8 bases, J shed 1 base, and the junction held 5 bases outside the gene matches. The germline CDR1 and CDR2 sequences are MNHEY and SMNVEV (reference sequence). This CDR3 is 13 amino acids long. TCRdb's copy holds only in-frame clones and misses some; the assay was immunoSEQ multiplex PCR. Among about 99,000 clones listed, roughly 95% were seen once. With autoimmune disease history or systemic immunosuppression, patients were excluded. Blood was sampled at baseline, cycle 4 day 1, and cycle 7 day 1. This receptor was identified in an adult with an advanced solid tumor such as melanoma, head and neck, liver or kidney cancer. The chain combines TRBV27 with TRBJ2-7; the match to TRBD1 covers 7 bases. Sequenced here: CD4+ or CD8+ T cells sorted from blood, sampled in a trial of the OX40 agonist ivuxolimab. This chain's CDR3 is CASAETGSYEQYF. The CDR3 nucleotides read TGTGCCAGCGCCGAGACAGGGTCCTACGAGCAGTACTTC.